This is a list of T cell receptor beta chains from one sample in a study of cytomegalovirus exposure and HLA in healthy donors. Using immunoSEQ multiplex PCR, the repertoire was profiled, and TCRdb retains in-frame clones only, with some absent. The sample holds roughly 70,000 clones, approximately 97% seen once. Input material: PBMCs. The receptor set was obtained from a man aged 18 to 29 in good health and CMV-seronegative. The CDR3 runs from the conserved cysteine through the conserved F or W.

TRBJ2-7,TRBV14,CASSLDLYEQYF
TRBJ1-2,TRBV2,CASSPTISALGYTF
TRBJ1-1,TRBV6-5,CASSSDDRVAEAFF
TRBJ1-2,TRBV28,CASSFRRGQAYGYTF
TRBJ1-2,TRBV6-6,CASSQGRGAGYGYTF
TRBJ1-2,TRBV27,CASSPLPGENYGYTF
TRBJ1-2,TRBV6-5,CASRPTGGNYGYTF
TRBJ1-1,TRBV9,CASTRGGGTEAFF
TRBJ2-1,TRBV9,CASSVGLAGISYNEQFF
TRBJ2-1,TRBV13,CASSTLAAEQFF
TRBJ2-3,TRBV5-6,CASSLVSGTPDTQYF
TRBJ2-1,TRBV5-1,CASSVSGNEQFF
TRBJ2-7,TRBV11-2,CASSLVTVMGQGYEQYF
TRBJ2-7,TRBV7-8,CASSPPTGIYEQYF
TRBJ2-1,TRBV19,CASSMGPRLAGASIKEQFF
TRBJ1-2,TRBV19,CASSIAARRDYGYTF
TRBJ2-1,TRBV19,CASSINWYNEQFF
TRBJ2-2,TRBV27,CASSLWATGELFF
TRBJ2-2,TRBV10-1,CASSRGGVPNTGELFF
TRBJ2-3,TRBV10-3,CAISESNFEPYTDTQYF
TRBJ1-1,TRBV9,CASSGQGAQDTEAFF
TRBJ2-2,TRBV7-2,CASSLTPRGAGELFF
TRBJ1-2,TRBV6-1,CASSEIGEGNYGYTF
TRBJ2-7,TRBV30,CAWSTGVGRGYEQYF
TRBJ1-5,TRBV9,CASSVGRLTGGIEPQHF
TRBJ2-3,TRBV27,CASSWASTDTQYF
TRBJ2-7,TRBV7-9,CASSQTSGRTYEQYF
TRBJ2-7,TRBV10-3,CAISEGQYYEQYF
TRBJ2-1,TRBV28,CASILRDRVSNEQFF
TRBJ1-1,TRBV21-1,CASSRDAEGQGANTEAFF
TRBJ1-2,TRBV30,CAWSQGRGFNYGYTF
TRBJ2-7,TRBV6-6,CASRGTGKSGEQYF
TRBJ2-1,TRBV11-3,CASSHSGRGDEQFF
TRBJ2-3,TRBV2,CASRPGLSTDTQYF
TRBJ2-7,TRBV18,CASSPSAGGPYEQYF
TRBJ1-6,TRBV27,CASSLLRDSQNSPLHF
TRBJ1-2,TRBV5-4,CASSLVTGANYGYTF
TRBJ2-3,TRBV5-4,CASSPKTYSTDTQYF
TRBJ2-1,TRBV30,CAWSVGLAGVNEQFF
TRBJ2-7,TRBV5-6,CASSPGGYEQYF
TRBJ1-1,TRBV6-6,CASNNRVNTEAFF
TRBJ1-1,TRBV6-5,CASSKPTGNTEAFF
TRBJ1-1,TRBV6-6,CASRTDRNTEAFF
TRBJ1-5,TRBV27,CASGQVRNQPQHF
TRBJ2-7,TRBV10-1,CASSRRGSAAYEQYF
TRBJ2-1,TRBV4-1,CASSQDTGRNEQFF